Listed below are T cell receptor beta chains from one sample, sequenced in a study of naive and memory T cell subsets. TCRdb fed the UMI-ligation and nested PCR reads into MiXCR, producing one record per CDR3 protein. This repertoire shows 80,000 to 95,000 distinct CDR3 sequences, around 9% found once; its top ten account for over 1%. The sample was naive CD8+ T cells from blood. Receptors were obtained from a human donor in good health. The CDR3 runs from the conserved cysteine through the conserved F or W. A D gene is named only where the DNA matches it firmly. Some rows mark clone size as missing; the rest say once, few, many or name a class of expanded clone.

d_call j_call clone_size v_call cdr3_aa cdr3_nt
NA TRBJ2-7 NA TRBV20-1 CSARPTDYYYEQYF TGCAGTGCCAGACCGACAGATTATTACTACGAGCAGTACTTC
TRBD2 TRBJ2-1 many TRBV4-2 CASSQPESGRASYEQFF TGTGCCAGCAGCCAACCCGAGAGCGGGAGGGCCTCCTATGAGCAGTTCTTC
TRBD2 TRBJ2-7 few TRBV6-5 CASSFGTSGLEQYF TGTGCCAGCAGTTTCGGGACTAGCGGGCTCGAGCAGTACTTC
NA TRBJ2-2 few TRBV15 CATSSLTGELFF TGTGCCACCAGCAGCCTGACCGGGGAGCTGTTTTTT
NA TRBJ2-1 few TRBV6-6 CASSYSPFYEQFF TGTGCCAGCAGTTACTCGCCCTTCTACGAGCAGTTCTTC
NA TRBJ2-3 NA TRBV6-5 CASGVEGLADTQYF TGTGCGAGTGGCGTGGAGGGTTTGGCAGATACGCAGTATTTT
NA TRBJ1-6 many TRBV27 CAAGINSPLHF TGTGCCGCCGGTATTAATTCACCCCTCCACTTT
NA TRBJ2-1 NA TRBV2 CASNPLEGAGDNEQFF TGTGCCAGCAACCCCCTGGAGGGGGCGGGGGACAATGAGCAGTTCTTC
TRBD2 TRBJ2-1 few TRBV5-1 CASSLEEAGGYNEQFF TGCGCCAGCAGCTTAGAAGAAGCGGGAGGTTACAATGAGCAGTTCTTC
TRBD2 TRBJ2-3 few TRBV27 CASGLRPGTSRDTQYF TGTGCCAGCGGATTGCGGCCCGGGACTAGCCGCGATACGCAGTATTTT
NA TRBJ2-3 many TRBV20-1 CSARYTDTQYF TGCAGTGCTAGATACACAGATACGCAGTATTTT
TRBD1 TRBJ2-3 few TRBV7-9 CASSSPRDRESDTQYF TGTGCCAGCAGCTCCCCCCGGGACAGGGAGTCAGATACGCAGTATTTT
NA TRBJ2-7 few TRBV9 CASSVGTQPGEQYF TGTGCCAGCAGCGTAGGTACACAACCGGGAGAGCAGTACTTC
NA TRBJ2-2 NA TRBV29-1 CSVEGGFGRDGYTGELFF TGCAGCGTTGAAGGAGGATTCGGCAGGGATGGTTACACCGGGGAGCTGTTTTTT
TRBD2 TRBJ2-3 few TRBV5-1 CASSFRLATDTQYF TGCGCCAGCAGCTTCCGACTAGCGACAGATACGCAGTATTTT
NA TRBJ2-7 NA TRBV4-2 CASSQEGLTVSYEQYF TGTGCCAGCAGCCAAGAGGGGTTGACGGTCTCCTACGAGCAGTACTTC
NA TRBJ2-1 few TRBV28 CASSLQGPGYNEQFF TGTGCCAGCAGTTTACAGGGGCCTGGCTACAATGAGCAGTTCTTC
NA TRBJ2-7 many TRBV2 CACAGGPYEQYF TGTGCCTGTGCAGGAGGCCCCTACGAGCAGTACTTC
NA TRBJ2-2 NA TRBV7-9 CASSSSSVKNTGELFF TGTGCCAGCAGCTCATCATCGGTAAAGAACACCGGGGAGCTGTTTTTT
NA TRBJ2-1 many TRBV19 CASSTRRGPGIDEQFF TGTGCCAGTAGTACACGAAGGGGTCCGGGGATCGATGAGCAGTTCTTC
TRBD2 TRBJ2-7 few TRBV7-9 CASSGSGSGEQYF TGTGCCAGCAGCGGTAGCGGGAGCGGAGAGCAGTACTTC
TRBD2 TRBJ2-7 many TRBV20-1 CSARGERLADAYEQYF TGCAGTGCTAGAGGAGAGAGACTAGCGGACGCCTACGAGCAGTACTTC
TRBD2 TRBJ2-1 NA TRBV7-9 CASSLDPTSGSYNEQFF TGTGCCAGCAGCTTAGATCCGACTAGCGGGAGCTACAATGAGCAGTTCTTC
NA TRBJ2-1 NA TRBV6-1 CASSEHLPPPDEQFF TGTGCCAGCAGTGAACATCTACCCCCCCCCGATGAGCAGTTCTTC
NA TRBJ2-1 many TRBV29-1 CSVGRAIRYNEQFF TGCAGCGTGGGAAGGGCGATTCGGTACAATGAGCAGTTCTTC
TRBD2 TRBJ2-7 few TRBV12-3/TRBV12-4 CASRSSSGRARNEQYF TGTGCCAGCAGATCTTCTAGCGGGAGGGCCCGGAACGAGCAGTACTTC
NA TRBJ2-2 NA TRBV29-1 CSASLLDTGELFF TGCAGCGCCTCCCTCTTGGACACCGGGGAGCTGTTTTTT
NA TRBJ2-2 NA TRBV30 CAWSFGTGELFF TGTGCCTGGAGTTTCGGCACCGGGGAGCTGTTTTTT
TRBD1 TRBJ2-5 NA TRBV12-3/TRBV12-4 CASSLNSRQGQETQYF TGTGCCAGCAGTTTAAATTCCCGACAGGGCCAAGAGACCCAGTACTTC
TRBD1 TRBJ1-6 NA TRBV28 CASSTPRRDRNSPLHF TGTGCCAGCAGTACTCCCCGGAGGGACAGAAATTCACCCCTCCACTTT
NA TRBJ1-5 few TRBV2 CASGDGAGQPQHF TGTGCCAGCGGTGACGGGGCAGGACAGCCCCAGCATTTT
TRBD2 TRBJ2-3 NA TRBV28 CASRSGEIDTQYF TGTGCCAGCAGGAGCGGGGAAATAGATACGCAGTATTTT
NA TRBJ2-3 many TRBV7-2 CASSLGLANPSTDTQYF TGTGCCAGCAGCCTAGGACTGGCGAATCCTAGCACAGATACGCAGTATTTT
TRBD1 TRBJ1-2 NA TRBV7-9 CASSLGDRGNYGYTF TGTGCCAGCAGCTTAGGAGACAGGGGGAACTATGGCTACACCTTC
NA TRBJ2-7 few TRBV2 CASNGRPADEQYF TGTGCCAGCAATGGGCGCCCAGCGGACGAGCAGTACTTC